This entry lists 10 T cell receptor beta chains sequenced from one sample in a study of cytomegalovirus exposure and HLA in healthy donors (dated by TCRdb to 2015 to 2018). Library prep was done by the immunoSEQ multiplex PCR assay. For the multiplex PCR, a mixture combining 60 forward primers for TCR Vbeta segments and 13 reverse primers for TCR Jbeta segments was used. The table was pulled from immuneACCESS by TCRdb, which kept in-frame rearrangements only. Such tables lose some clones; where checked, under half of the loss comes from unresolved V genes, and the rest has no known cause. The sample has 120,000 to 150,000 clones on record, 61% of them singletons. The ten top clones hold about 1.7% of the sample. Specimen: PBMCs. The receptors stem from a male donor in good health and CMV-seronegative.

This clone came up a few times. In DNA, the CDR3 is TGTGCCAGCTCACCACAACCAGGGGATTCCTCTGGAAACACCATATATTTT. The encoded protein is CASSPQPGDSSGNTIYF. The chain links TRBV18 to TRBJ1-3; the D gene is possibly TRBD1 (6 bases). V was trimmed by 1 base and J by 0 bases, leaving 13 bases between them. CDR1 is KGHSH and CDR2 is LQKENI in the germline V gene. This CDR3 region has 17 residues.

The chain links TRBV7-2 to TRBJ1-5; 8 nucleotides agree with TRBD1. Looked up from germline, CDR1 is SGHTA and CDR2 is FQGNSA. Trimming took 5 bases from V and 2 from J; bases not matched to a gene: 17. The CDR3 runs 19 residues. CDR3 amino acids: CASSLNRGLQGAGNQPQHF. The CDR3 nucleotides are TGTGCCAGCAGCCTGAATAGAGGCCTGCAGGGGGCTGGCAATCAGCCCCAGCATTTT.

The CDR3 reads CASSLARGIATNEKLFF. CDR3 nucleotide sequence: TGTGCCAGCAGCTTAGCGAGAGGGATTGCAACTAATGAAAAACTGTTTTTT. The chain combines TRBV7-6 with TRBJ1-4; the D is unclear. Trimming took 0 bases from V and 0 from J, leaving 11 bases between them. Germline-derived CDR1 and CDR2 are SGHVS and FNYEAQ. The CDR3 runs to 17 residues.

The CDR3 region is CASGKQGVDTQYF. The CDR3, as DNA: TGTGCCAGCGGCAAACAGGGGGTGGATACGCAGTATTTT. The chain joins TRBV7-9 to TRBJ2-3, with 8 nucleotides matching TRBD1. The V gene end was trimmed by 8 bases and the J gene end by 6 bases; junction bases not matched to a gene: 7. CDR3 size: 13 residues. Germline CDR1 is SEHNR and CDR2 is FQNEAQ (reference sequence).

The chain joins TRBV6-5 to TRBJ1-1; D might be TRBD1 (6 bases). Germline V gives CDR1 MNHEY, CDR2 SVGAGI. V was pared by 6 bases and J by 2 bases, with 10 bases between. This CDR3 contains 13 residues. The CDR3: CASRGHSNTEAFF. Written as DNA, the CDR3 is TGTGCCAGCAGGGGACATAGCAACACTGAAGCTTTCTTT.

This clone occurred a few times. At one of its ends the junction is not consistent with the germline gene, which may arise from a read error. J is TRBJ1-1 and V is TRBV7-9; D is ambiguous. Per the germline V gene, CDR1 is SEHNR and CDR2 is FQNEAQ (reference sequence). This CDR3 spans 14 amino acids. CDR3 sequence: CSSSLGQEVTEAFF. Here the CDR3 DNA reads TGTTCCAGCAGCTTAGGGCAGGAGGTTACTGAAGCTTTCTTT.

The genes are TRBV10-3 and TRBJ2-5; the D gene is possibly TRBD1 (6 bases). The ends were cut back, 7 bases at V and 5 bases at J, with 11 bases in the middle. Germline V gene data show CDR1 as ENHRY and CDR2 as SYGVKD. The CDR3 has 12 amino acids. This chain's CDR3 is CAINSGEETQYF. CDR3 in DNA: TGTGCCATCAATTCAGGGGAGGAGACCCAGTACTTC.

CDR3 sequence: CASSLAVESYEQYF. The CDR3 coding sequence is TGTGCCAGCAGCTTAGCAGTAGAATCCTACGAGCAGTACTTC. This chain uses TRBV7-2 with TRBJ2-7, with D uncertain. The CDR3 is 14 residues long. From germline, CDR1 is SGHTA and CDR2 FQGNSA. V was shortened by 0 bases and J by 1 base, with 7 bases between the two germline ends.

The chain has TRBV10-1 and TRBJ2-5; maybe TRBD2 (5 bases). From germline, CDR1 is WNHNN and CDR2 SYGVQD (reference sequence). V dropped 10 bases and J dropped 3 bases, with 15 bases sitting between them. The CDR3 sequence is 13 residues long. CDR3 region: CATREAREETQYF. In DNA form, the CDR3 reads TGCGCCACCCGGGAAGCGAGGGAAGAGACCCAGTACTTC.

The genes are TRBV30 and TRBJ1-2; 10 bases line up with TRBD1. This CDR3 spans 12 amino acids. The trim removed 5 bases at V and 3 bases at J, leaving 0 bases unmatched. CDR1 and CDR2 from the germline V gene are GTSNPN and SVGIG (reference sequence). CDR3 DNA: TGTGCCTGGGGGACAGGGGACTATGGCTACACCTTC. Protein product: CAWGTGDYGYTF. Full variable domain (outside the CDR3, taken from reference TRBV30 and TRBJ1-2): SQTIHQWPATLVQPVGSPLSLECTVEGTSNPNLYWYRQAAGRGLQLLFYSVGIGQISSEVPQNLSASRPQDRQFILSSKKLLLSDSGFYLCAWGTGDYGYTFGSGTRLTVV.